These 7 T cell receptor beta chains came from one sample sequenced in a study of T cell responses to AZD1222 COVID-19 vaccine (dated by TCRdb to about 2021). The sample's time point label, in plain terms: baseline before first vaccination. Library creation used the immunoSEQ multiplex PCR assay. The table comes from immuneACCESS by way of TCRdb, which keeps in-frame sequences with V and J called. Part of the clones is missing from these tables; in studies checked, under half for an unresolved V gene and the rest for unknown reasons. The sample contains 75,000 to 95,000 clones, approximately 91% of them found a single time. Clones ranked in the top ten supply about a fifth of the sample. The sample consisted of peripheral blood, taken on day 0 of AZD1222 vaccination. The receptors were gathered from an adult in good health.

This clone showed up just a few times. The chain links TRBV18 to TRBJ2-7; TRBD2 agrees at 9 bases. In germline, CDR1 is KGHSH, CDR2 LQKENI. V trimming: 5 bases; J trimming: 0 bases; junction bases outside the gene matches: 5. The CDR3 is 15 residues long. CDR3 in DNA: TGTGCCAGCTCATTTCTAGCGGGAAACTCCTACGAGCAGTACTTC. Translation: CASSFLAGNSYEQYF.

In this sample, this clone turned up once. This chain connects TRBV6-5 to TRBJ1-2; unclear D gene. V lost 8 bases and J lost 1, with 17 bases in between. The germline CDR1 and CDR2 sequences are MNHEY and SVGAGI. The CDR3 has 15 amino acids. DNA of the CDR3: TGTGCCAGCTCCTTACATGGGGAGTATAACTATGGCTACACCTTC. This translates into CASSLHGEYNYGYTF.

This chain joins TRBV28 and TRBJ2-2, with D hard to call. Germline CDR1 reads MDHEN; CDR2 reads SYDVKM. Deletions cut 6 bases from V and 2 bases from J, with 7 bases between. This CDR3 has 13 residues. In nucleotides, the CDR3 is TGTGCCAGCAGCCCCCCCAACACCGGGGAGCTGTTTTTT. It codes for CASSPPNTGELFF.

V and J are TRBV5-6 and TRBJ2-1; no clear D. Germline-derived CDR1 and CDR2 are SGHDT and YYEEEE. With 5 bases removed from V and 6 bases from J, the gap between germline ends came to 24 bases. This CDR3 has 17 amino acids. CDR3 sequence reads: CASRDGYNSLEFNEQFF. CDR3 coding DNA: TGTGCCAGCAGGGATGGTTACAACTCCCTAGAGTTCAATGAGCAGTTCTTC.

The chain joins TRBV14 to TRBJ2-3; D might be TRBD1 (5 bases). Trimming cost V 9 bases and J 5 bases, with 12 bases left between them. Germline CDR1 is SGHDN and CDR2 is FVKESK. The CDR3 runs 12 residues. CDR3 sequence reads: CASSTVGDTQYF. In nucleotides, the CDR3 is TGTGCCAGTTCGACAGTCGGAGATACGCAGTATTTT.

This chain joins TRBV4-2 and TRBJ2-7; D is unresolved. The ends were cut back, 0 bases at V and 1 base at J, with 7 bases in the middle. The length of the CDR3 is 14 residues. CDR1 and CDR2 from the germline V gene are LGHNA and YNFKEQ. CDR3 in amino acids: CASSQDAHSYEQYF. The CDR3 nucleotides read TGTGCCAGCAGCCAAGATGCGCATTCCTACGAGCAGTACTTC.

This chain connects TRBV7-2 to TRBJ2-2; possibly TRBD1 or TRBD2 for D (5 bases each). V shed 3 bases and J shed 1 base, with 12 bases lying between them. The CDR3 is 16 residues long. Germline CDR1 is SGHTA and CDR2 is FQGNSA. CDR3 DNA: TGTGCCAGCAGCTTTTATACAGGACTGAACACCGGGGAGCTGTTTTTT. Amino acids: CASSFYTGLNTGELFF.